These T cell receptor beta chains were read from a single sample in a study of cytomegalovirus exposure and HLA in healthy donors. The protocol was immunoSEQ multiplex PCR, while the TCRdb copy is restricted to in-frame clones and leaves out a portion. The sample records 90,000 to 120,000 clones, about four fifths being singletons. Sequenced: PBMCs. The receptors originated from a man aged 25 to 40 in good health and CMV-seropositive. The CDR3 runs from the conserved cysteine through the conserved F or W. D genes are given only for firm matches. The size entry is marked missing in some rows and otherwise reads once, few, many or a size class.

D,size,V,J,CDR3,DNA
.,.,TRBV19,TRBJ1-4,CASSIRGVREKLFF,TGTGCCAGTAGTATACGAGGAGTTCGCGAAAAACTGTTTTTT
.,.,TRBV5-1,TRBJ1-4,CASSFSGGEEKLFF,TGCGCCAGCAGCTTTTCGGGCGGGGAGGAAAAACTGTTTTTT
.,.,TRBV6-5,TRBJ1-1,CASTPIMNTEAFF,TGTGCCAGCACCCCTATCATGAACACTGAAGCTTTCTTT
TRBD1,.,TRBV11-2,TRBJ2-3,CASSSLGTGFGDTQYF,TGTGCCAGCAGCTCCTTGGGGACAGGGTTTGGAGATACGCAGTATTTT
TRBD1,.,TRBV5-4,TRBJ1-2,CASSLKGQGDGYTF,TGTGCCAGCAGCTTGAAGGGACAGGGTGATGGCTACACCTTC
.,.,TRBV5-1,TRBJ2-2,CASNDIPPNTGELFF,TGCGCCAGCAACGACATACCGCCGAACACCGGGGAGCTGTTTTTT
TRBD1,.,TRBV15,TRBJ2-3,CATSRDRGLTDTQYF,TGTGCCACCAGCAGAGACAGGGGGCTGACAGATACGCAGTATTTT
.,once,TRBV19,TRBJ2-7,CASPDIAYEQYF,TGTGCCAGTCCGGACATCGCCTACGAGCAGTACTTC
.,.,TRBV11-3,TRBJ1-1,CASSLDFGGGSTEAFF,TGTGCCAGCAGCTTAGATTTCGGGGGAGGGAGCACTGAAGCTTTCTTT
TRBD1,.,TRBV10-3,TRBJ1-4,CASKGARDEKLFF,TGTGCCAGCAAGGGGGCCCGAGATGAAAAACTGTTTTTT
TRBD1,.,TRBV15,TRBJ1-2,CATSRGGQGGGYTF,TGTGCCACCAGCAGAGGGGGACAGGGTGGCGGCTACACCTTC
.,.,TRBV18,TRBJ2-1,CASSSYGGDEQFF,TGTGCCAGCTCATCCTATGGAGGCGATGAGCAGTTCTTC
TRBD1,.,TRBV5-8,TRBJ1-3,CASSLGQEAGNTIYF,TGTGCCAGCAGCCTAGGACAGGAAGCTGGAAACACCATATATTTT
.,.,TRBV2,TRBJ1-5,CASTSGVRQPQHF,TGTGCCAGCACGTCCGGGGTGAGACAGCCCCAGCATTTT
TRBD1,.,TRBV6-5,TRBJ1-1,CASIPGTGRNTEAFF,TGTGCCAGCATCCCCGGGACAGGGCGAAACACTGAAGCTTTCTTT
TRBD1,.,TRBV7-9,TRBJ2-2,CASSQHGQGTGELFF,TGTGCCAGCAGCCAACACGGACAGGGGACCGGGGAGCTGTTTTTT
TRBD2,.,TRBV9,TRBJ2-3,CASSPLLAGGSDTQYF,TGTGCCAGCAGCCCCTTACTAGCGGGGGGCTCAGATACGCAGTATTTT
TRBD1,few,TRBV5-6,TRBJ2-3,CASSLGTGVSTDTQYF,TGTGCCAGCAGCTTGGGCACAGGGGTTAGCACAGATACGCAGTATTTT
TRBD1,.,TRBV30,TRBJ1-4,CASRIQGADEKLFF,TGTGCCAGTCGTATACAGGGGGCTGATGAAAAACTGTTTTTT
TRBD1,few,TRBV5-1,TRBJ2-1,CASSAQGQELFF,TGCGCCAGCAGCGCACAGGGACAGGAGTTGTTCTTC
.,.,TRBV6-1,TRBJ1-5,CASSERQGRVQPQHF,TGTGCCAGCAGTGAAAGGCAGGGGAGGGTTCAGCCCCAGCATTTT
.,once,TRBV5-1,TRBJ1-4,CASSYTPRDNPKLFF,TGCGCCAGCAGCTATACCCCCCGCGACAACCCAAAACTGTTTTTT
.,.,TRBV7-9,TRBJ1-1,CASSRYGRGLRMNTEAFF,TGTGCCAGCAGCCGGTATGGGCGGGGCCTGCGCATGAACACTGAAGCTTTCTTT
.,.,TRBV11-3,TRBJ2-3,CASSLRGTRTDTQYF,TGTGCCAGCAGCTTAAGGGGGACCCGCACAGATACGCAGTATTTT
.,.,TRBV6-5,TRBJ1-2,CASSYSHRTNYGYTF,TGTGCCAGCAGTTACTCGCACAGGACTAACTATGGCTACACCTTC
TRBD1,.,TRBV29-1,TRBJ1-1,CSTAGQMNTEAFF,TGCAGCACCGCGGGACAGATGAACACTGAAGCTTTCTTT
.,.,TRBV6-5,TRBJ1-5,CASSLSRFSNQPQHF,TGTGCCAGCAGTTTAAGCAGGTTTAGCAATCAGCCCCAGCATTTT
TRBD2,few,TRBV29-1,TRBJ2-1,CSVETGGYNEQFF,TGCAGCGTTGAAACGGGGGGCTACAATGAGCAGTTCTTC
TRBD2,.,TRBV11-3,TRBJ2-5,CASSLSSGGKTQYF,TGTGCCAGCAGCTTATCTAGCGGGGGGAAGACCCAGTACTTC
.,.,TRBV5-8,TRBJ1-2,CASSWQTGGPYGYTF,TGTGCCAGCAGCTGGCAGACAGGCGGGCCTTATGGCTACACCTTC
TRBD2,.,TRBV6-5,TRBJ2-3,CASRSSGGAKDTQYF,TGTGCCAGCCGCTCTAGCGGGGGGGCGAAAGATACGCAGTATTTT
TRBD1,.,TRBV6-1,TRBJ1-2,CASSGDRGANYGYTF,TGTGCCAGCAGTGGGGACAGGGGTGCTAACTATGGCTACACCTTC
.,.,TRBV2,TRBJ2-6,CASSEFAGANVLTF,TGTGCCAGCAGTGAATTCGCTGGGGCCAACGTCCTGACTTTC
.,.,TRBV27,TRBJ2-7,CASSLSIRVESYEQYF,TGTGCCAGCAGTCTATCCATCAGGGTGGAATCCTACGAGCAGTACTTC
.,.,TRBV6-6,TRBJ1-3,CASSPQSSGNTIYF,TGTGCCAGCAGCCCACAAAGCTCTGGAAACACCATATATTTT
TRBD1,.,TRBV9,TRBJ2-7,CASSVEDRGWYEQYF,TGTGCCAGCAGCGTAGAGGACAGGGGGTGGTACGAGCAGTACTTC
TRBD1,.,TRBV5-6,TRBJ1-2,CASSLVEYRGLWYGYTF,TGTGCCAGCAGCTTGGTGGAGTACAGGGGTTTATGGTATGGCTACACCTTC
TRBD1,few,TRBV11-3,TRBJ1-1,CASSSTGEDAYEAFF,TGTGCCAGCAGCTCGACAGGGGAAGACGCCTATGAAGCTTTCTTT
.,.,TRBV11-3,TRBJ2-1,CASSLAGLEQFF,TGTGCCAGCAGCTTAGCAGGCTTAGAGCAGTTCTTC
TRBD1,.,TRBV27,TRBJ1-6,CASRSGQDNSPLHF,TGTGCCAGCAGATCGGGACAGGATAATTCACCCCTCCACTTT
TRBD2,.,TRBV2,TRBJ2-2,CASRGLNTGELFF,TGTGCCAGCAGGGGACTAAACACCGGGGAGCTGTTTTTT
.,.,TRBV6-5,TRBJ1-4,CASRTTGREKLFF,TGTGCCAGCAGAACCACAGGGCGGGAAAAACTGTTTTTT
TRBD2,once,TRBV4-1,TRBJ2-1,CASSQDPGGALNEQFF,TGCGCCAGCAGCCAAGATCCCGGGGGGGCCCTCAATGAGCAGTTCTTC
TRBD2,.,TRBV9,TRBJ2-1,CASSVGTSGGPLWNEQFF,TGTGCCAGCAGCGTAGGGACTAGCGGGGGGCCGTTGTGGAATGAGCAGTTCTTC
.,once,TRBV28,TRBJ2-5,CASSSSRSQYF,TGTGCCAGCAGTTCCTCTAGGTCCCAGTACTTC
.,.,TRBV13,TRBJ1-2,CASSLGRGSLEGYTF,TGTGCCAGCAGCTTAGGTCGGGGGAGTCTAGAGGGCTACACCTTC
.,.,TRBV9,TRBJ1-1,CASSVVEVTEAFF,TGTGCCAGCAGCGTAGTTGAGGTCACTGAAGCTTTCTTT
.,.,TRBV6-5,TRBJ2-4,CASSSAALAKNSQYF,TGTGCCAGCAGTTCCGCGGCTCTAGCCAAAAACAGTCAGTACTTC
TRBD1,.,TRBV5-1,TRBJ1-1,CASSWWGQGEEAFF,TGCGCCAGCAGCTGGTGGGGACAGGGCGAGGAAGCTTTCTTT